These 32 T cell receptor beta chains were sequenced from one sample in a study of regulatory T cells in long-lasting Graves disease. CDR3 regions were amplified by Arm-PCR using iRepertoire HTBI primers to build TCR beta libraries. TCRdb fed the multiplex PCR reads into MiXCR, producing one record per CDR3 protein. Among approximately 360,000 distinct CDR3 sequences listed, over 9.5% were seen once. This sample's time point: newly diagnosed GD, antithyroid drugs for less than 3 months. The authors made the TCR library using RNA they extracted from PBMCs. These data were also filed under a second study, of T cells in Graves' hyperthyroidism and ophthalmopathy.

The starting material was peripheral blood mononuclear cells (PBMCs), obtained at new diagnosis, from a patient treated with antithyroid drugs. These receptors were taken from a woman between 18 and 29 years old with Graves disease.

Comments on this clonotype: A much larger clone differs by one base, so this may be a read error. CDR3 DNA: TGTGCCATCGCAAACCCCACTAGCGAGCGCACCGGGGAGCCGTTTTTT. It is translated as CAIANPTSERTGEPFF. This chain links TRBV10-3 with TRBJ2-2; 7 bases are a match to TRBD2. This CDR3 has 16 residues. The germline V gene has CDR1 ENHRY and CDR2 SYGVKD.

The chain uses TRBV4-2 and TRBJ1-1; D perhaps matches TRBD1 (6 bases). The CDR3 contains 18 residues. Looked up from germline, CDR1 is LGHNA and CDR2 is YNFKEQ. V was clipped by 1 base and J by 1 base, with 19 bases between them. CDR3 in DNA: TGTGCCAGCAGCCAAGTGGATCTGCCAGGGGCTTGGAACACTGAAGCTTTCTTT. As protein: CASSQVDLPGAWNTEAFF.

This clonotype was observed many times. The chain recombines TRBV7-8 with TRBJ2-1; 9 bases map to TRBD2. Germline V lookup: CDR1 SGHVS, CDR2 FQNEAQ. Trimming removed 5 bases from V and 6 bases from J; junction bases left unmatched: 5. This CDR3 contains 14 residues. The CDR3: CASSRGTSSNEQFF. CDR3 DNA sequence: TGTGCCAGCAGCAGGGGGACTAGCAGCAATGAGCAGTTCTTC.

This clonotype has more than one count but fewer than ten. The CDR3 sequence is CASSLAGPSPGELFF. Here the CDR3 DNA reads TGTGCCAGCAGCTTAGCGGGACCCTCCCCCGGGGAGCTGTTTTTT. The V call is TRBV11-3, the J call TRBJ2-2; D may correspond to TRBD1 or TRBD2 (5 bases each). Deletions cut 1 base from V and 6 bases from J, with 12 bases between. The CDR3 has 15 amino acids. Germline V CDR1 and CDR2: SGHNT, YENEEA.

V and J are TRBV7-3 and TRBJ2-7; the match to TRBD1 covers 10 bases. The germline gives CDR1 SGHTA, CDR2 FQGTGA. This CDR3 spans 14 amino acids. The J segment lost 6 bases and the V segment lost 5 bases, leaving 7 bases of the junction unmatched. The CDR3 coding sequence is TGTGCCAGCAGCCCTAGGGACAGGGGTGGCGAGCAGTACTTC. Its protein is CASSPRDRGGEQYF.

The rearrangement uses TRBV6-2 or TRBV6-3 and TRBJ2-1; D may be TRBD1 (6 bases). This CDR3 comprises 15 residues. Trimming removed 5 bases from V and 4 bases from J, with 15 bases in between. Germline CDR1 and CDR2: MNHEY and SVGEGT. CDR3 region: CASSDRLPTYNEQFF. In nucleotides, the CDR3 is TGTGCCAGCAGTGACAGGCTCCCTACGTACAATGAGCAGTTCTTC.

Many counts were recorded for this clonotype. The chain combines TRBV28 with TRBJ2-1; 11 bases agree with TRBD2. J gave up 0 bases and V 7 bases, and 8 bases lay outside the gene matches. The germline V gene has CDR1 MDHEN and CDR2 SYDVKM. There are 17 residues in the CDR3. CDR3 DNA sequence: TGTGCCAGCACGGGACTAGCGGCCCTAAGCTCCTACAATGAGCAGTTCTTC. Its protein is CASTGLAALSSYNEQFF.

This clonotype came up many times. CDR3 bases: TGTGCCAGCAGTTCCTATCCCCCGAACAGGTTCTTC. It yields the protein CASSSYPPNRFF. This sequence joins TRBV28 and TRBJ2-1, with D unclear. V lost 4 bases and J 15 bases, leaving 16 bases between the germline ends. CDR3 length: 12 amino acids. From germline, CDR1 is MDHEN and CDR2 SYDVKM.

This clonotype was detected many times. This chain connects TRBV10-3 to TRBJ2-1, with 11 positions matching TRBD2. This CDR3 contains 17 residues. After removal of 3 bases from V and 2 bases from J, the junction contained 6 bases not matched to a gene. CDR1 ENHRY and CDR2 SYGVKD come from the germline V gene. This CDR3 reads CAISDLAGGPTYNEQFF. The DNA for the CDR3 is TGTGCCATCAGTGATCTAGCGGGAGGCCCTACCTACAATGAGCAGTTCTTC.

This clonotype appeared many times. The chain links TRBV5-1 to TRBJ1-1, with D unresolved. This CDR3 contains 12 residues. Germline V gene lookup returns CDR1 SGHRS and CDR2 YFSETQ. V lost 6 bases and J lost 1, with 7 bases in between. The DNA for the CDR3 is TGCGCCAGCACCTTTGGGAACACTGAAGCTTTCTTT. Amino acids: CASTFGNTEAFF.

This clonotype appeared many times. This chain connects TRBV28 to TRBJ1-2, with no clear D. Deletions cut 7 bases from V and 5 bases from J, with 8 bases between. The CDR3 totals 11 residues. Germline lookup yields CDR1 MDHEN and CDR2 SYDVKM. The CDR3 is CASTSRYGYTF. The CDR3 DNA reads TGTGCCAGCACCTCAAGATATGGCTACACCTTC.

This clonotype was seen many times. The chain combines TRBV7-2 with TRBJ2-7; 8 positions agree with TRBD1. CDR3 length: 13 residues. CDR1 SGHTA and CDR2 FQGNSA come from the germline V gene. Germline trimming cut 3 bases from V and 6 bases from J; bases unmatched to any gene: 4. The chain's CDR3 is CASSFDRGGEQYF. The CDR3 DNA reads TGTGCCAGCAGCTTCGACAGGGGCGGCGAGCAGTACTTC.

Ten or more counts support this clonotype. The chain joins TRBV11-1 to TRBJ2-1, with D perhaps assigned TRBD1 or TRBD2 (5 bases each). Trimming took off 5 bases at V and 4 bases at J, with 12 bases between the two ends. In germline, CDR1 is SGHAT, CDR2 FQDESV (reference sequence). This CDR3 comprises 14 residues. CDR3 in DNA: TGTGCCAGCAGCGCGACGGGACCTTACAATGAGCAGTTCTTC. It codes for CASSATGPYNEQFF.

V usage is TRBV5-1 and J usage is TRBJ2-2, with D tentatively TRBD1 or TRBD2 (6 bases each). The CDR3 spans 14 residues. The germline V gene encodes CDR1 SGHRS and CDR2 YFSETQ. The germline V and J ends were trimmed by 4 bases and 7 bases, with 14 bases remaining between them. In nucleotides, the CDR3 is TGCGCCAGCAGCCCAAGGGGGGTTGACGGGGAGCTGTTTTTT. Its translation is CASSPRGVDGELFF.

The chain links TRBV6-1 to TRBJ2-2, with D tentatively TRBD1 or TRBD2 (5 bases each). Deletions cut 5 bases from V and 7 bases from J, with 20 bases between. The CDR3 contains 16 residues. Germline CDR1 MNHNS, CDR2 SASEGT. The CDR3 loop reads CASSPRPGTHLGELFF. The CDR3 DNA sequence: TGTGCCAGCAGTCCTCGCCCCGGGACGCACCTCGGGGAGCTGTTTTTT.

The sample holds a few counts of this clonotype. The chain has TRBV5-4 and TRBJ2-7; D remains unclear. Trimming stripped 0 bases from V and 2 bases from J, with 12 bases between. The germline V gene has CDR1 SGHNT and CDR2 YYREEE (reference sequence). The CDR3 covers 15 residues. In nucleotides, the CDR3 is TGTGCCAGCAGCTTGGATGGGTCAGTAACCTACGAGCAGTACTTC. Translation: CASSLDGSVTYEQYF.

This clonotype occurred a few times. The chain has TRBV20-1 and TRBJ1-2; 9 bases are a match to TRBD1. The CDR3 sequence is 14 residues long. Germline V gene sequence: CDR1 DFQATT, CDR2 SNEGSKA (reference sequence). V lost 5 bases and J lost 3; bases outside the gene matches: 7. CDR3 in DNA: TGCAGTGCTCAAAAGGGACAGGGCGACTATGGCTACACCTTC. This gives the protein CSAQKGQGDYGYTF.

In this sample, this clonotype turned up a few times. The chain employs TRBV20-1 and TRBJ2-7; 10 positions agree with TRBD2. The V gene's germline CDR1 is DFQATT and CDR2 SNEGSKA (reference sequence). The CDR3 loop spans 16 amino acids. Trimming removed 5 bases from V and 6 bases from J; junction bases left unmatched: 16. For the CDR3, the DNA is TGCAGTGCTGGCGGTCGGGGGAGCGGGAGGGCCGGCGAGCAGTACTTC. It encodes CSAGGRGSGRAGEQYF.

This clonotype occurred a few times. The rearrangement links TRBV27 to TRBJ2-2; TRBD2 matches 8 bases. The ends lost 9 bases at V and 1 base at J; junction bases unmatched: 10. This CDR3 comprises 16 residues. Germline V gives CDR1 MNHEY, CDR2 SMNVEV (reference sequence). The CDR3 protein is CASPPSTSGNTGELFF. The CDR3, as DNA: TGTGCCAGTCCCCCGTCCACTAGCGGGAACACCGGGGAGCTGTTTTTT.

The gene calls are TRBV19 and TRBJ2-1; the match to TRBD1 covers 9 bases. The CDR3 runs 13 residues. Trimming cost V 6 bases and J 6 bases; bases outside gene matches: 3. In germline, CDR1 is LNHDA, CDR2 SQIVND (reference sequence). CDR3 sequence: CASRWGQGNEQFF. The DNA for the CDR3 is TGTGCCAGTAGATGGGGACAGGGCAATGAGCAGTTCTTC.

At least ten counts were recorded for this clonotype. CDR3 region: CASSLGQAYNEKLFF. The CDR3 DNA is TGCGCCAGCAGCTTGGGACAGGCCTATAATGAAAAACTGTTTTTT. The chain links TRBV5-1 to TRBJ1-4; D perhaps matches TRBD1 (6 bases). Trimming took 0 bases from V and 4 from J, leaving 10 bases between them. CDR1 is SGHRS and CDR2 is YFSETQ in the germline V gene. This CDR3 region has 15 residues.

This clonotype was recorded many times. CDR3 sequence: CASSFTGLEYNEQFF. The DNA for the CDR3 is TGTGCCAGCAGTTTCACGGGGCTCGAATACAATGAGCAGTTCTTC. The chain carries TRBV27 and TRBJ2-1; D tentatively fits TRBD1 or TRBD2 (5 bases each). Germline CDR1 reads MNHEY; CDR2 reads SMNVEV (reference sequence). The CDR3 runs 15 residues. V lost 3 bases and J 4 bases, leaving 13 bases between the germline ends.

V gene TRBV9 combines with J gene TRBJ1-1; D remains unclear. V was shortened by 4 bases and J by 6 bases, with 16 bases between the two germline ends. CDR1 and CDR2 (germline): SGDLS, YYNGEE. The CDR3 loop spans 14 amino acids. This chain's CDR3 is CASSPAGVIAEAFF. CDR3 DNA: TGTGCCAGCAGCCCCGCCGGGGTGATTGCTGAAGCTTTCTTT.

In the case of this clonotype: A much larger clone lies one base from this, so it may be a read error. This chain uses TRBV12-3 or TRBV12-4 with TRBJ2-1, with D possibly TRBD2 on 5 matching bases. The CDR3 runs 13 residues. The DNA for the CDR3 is TGTGCCAGCAGTTTAGGACTACCCAATGGGCAGTTCTTC. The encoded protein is CASSLGLPNGQFF.

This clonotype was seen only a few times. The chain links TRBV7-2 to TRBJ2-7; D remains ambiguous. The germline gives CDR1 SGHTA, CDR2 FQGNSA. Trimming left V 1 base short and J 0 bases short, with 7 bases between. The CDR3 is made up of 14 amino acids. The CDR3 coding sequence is TGTGCCAGCAGCTTAGAAGGCTTCTCCTACGAGCAGTACGTC. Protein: CASSLEGFSYEQYV.

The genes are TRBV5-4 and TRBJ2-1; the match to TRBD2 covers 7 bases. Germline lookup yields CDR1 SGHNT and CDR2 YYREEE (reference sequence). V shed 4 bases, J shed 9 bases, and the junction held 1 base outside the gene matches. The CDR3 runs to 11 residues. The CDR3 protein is CASSAGVEQFF. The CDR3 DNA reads TGTGCCAGCAGCGCGGGAGTTGAGCAGTTCTTC.

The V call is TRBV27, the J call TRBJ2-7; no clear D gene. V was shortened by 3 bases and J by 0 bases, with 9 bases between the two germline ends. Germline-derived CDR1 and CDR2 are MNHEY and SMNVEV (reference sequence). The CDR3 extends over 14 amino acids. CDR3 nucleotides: TGTGCCAGCAGTTTCAATAGAGTCTCCTACGAGCAGTACTTC. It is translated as CASSFNRVSYEQYF.

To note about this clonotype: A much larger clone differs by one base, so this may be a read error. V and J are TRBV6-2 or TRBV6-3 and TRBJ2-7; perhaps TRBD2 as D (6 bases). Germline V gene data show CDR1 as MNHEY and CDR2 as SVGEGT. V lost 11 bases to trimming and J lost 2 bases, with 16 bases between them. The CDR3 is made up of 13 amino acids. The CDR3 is CACVRRDTYEQYV. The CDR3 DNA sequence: TGTGCCTGCGTGAGGCGGGATACCTACGAGCAGTACGTC.

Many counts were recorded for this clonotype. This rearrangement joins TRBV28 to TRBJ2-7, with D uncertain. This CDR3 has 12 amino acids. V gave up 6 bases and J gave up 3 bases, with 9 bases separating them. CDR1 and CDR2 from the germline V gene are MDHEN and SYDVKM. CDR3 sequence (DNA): TGTGCCAGCAGATCCCAAAACTACGAGCAGTACTTC. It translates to CASRSQNYEQYF.

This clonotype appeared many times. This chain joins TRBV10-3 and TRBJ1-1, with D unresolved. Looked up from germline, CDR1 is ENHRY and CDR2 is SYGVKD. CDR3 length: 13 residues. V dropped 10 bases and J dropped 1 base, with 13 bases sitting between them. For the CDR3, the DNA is TGTGCCACAAAGAAGGGAGGGAACACTGAAGCTTTCTTT. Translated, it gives CATKKGGNTEAFF.

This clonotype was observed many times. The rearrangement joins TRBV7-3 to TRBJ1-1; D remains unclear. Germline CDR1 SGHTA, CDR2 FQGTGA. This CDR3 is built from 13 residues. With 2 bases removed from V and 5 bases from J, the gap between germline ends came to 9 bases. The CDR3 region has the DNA TGTGCCAGCAGCTTATATCGGGAAACTGAAGCTTTCTTT. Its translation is CASSLYRETEAFF.

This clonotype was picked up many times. CDR3 protein: CASSLTSGSGTDTQYF. DNA of the CDR3: TGCGCCAGCAGCCTGACTAGCGGGAGTGGCACAGATACGCAGTATTTT. The rearrangement links TRBV5-1 to TRBJ2-3; 12 bases map to TRBD2. This CDR3 is built from 16 residues. Germline V CDR1 and CDR2: SGHRS, YFSETQ. Trimming removed 4 bases from V and 1 base from J; junction bases left unmatched: 4.